Sequencing of this T cell receptor (beta chain) was carried out in a study of T cell responses to AZD1222 COVID-19 vaccine. Overall study results and limits: Distributed over spike, vaccine-associated CD4 TCRs predominated at 160-218 and 743-854. Most donors were white British and more were female, and clonal diversity was possibly underestimated. It was only after the peak T cell response that any repertoires were sampled. Of the AZD1222 recipients, only 5 or 6 were seropositive at baseline.

About this clone: Its antigen is currently unknown.

Germline CDR1 reads SNHLY; CDR2 reads FYNNEI. With 0 bases removed from V and 7 bases from J, the gap between germline ends came to 0 bases. The CDR3 extends over 10 amino acids. Measured with immunoSEQ multiplex PCR; TCRdb has only the in-frame clones, and not every one. The sample has 85,000 to 130,000 clones; 80% to 90% are singletons. The source material was peripheral blood, sampled on day 0 of AZD1222 vaccination. The sequence came from an adult in good health. The chain has TRBV2 and TRBJ1-1; D is unresolved. The DNA of the CDR3 is TGTGCCAGCAGTGAAGCTGAAGCTTTCTTT. Translated: CASSEAEAFF.